The rows below give T cell receptor beta chains drawn from one sample of a study of PD-1 blockade in classical Hodgkin lymphoma. Clones were sequenced by immunoSEQ multiplex PCR, and TCRdb holds only the in-frame ones, with some missing. The sample contains under 70,000 clones, around 88% of which appear only once. The sequences come from peripheral blood mononuclear cells (PBMCs), collected at baseline. These receptors were obtained from a human donor with classical Hodgkin lymphoma. CDR3s include the opening cysteine and the closing phenylalanine or tryptophan. Fields, in order: J gene, D gene, clone size, V gene, CDR3 DNA, CDR3 protein. D genes are given only for firm matches. Part of the rows lack a size; the others show once, few, many or a class for expanded clones.

J: TRBJ2-5; D: TRBD1; size: NA; V: TRBV5-1; DNA: TGCGCCAGCAGCCCGCGACAGGGGGCCTACCAAGAGACCCAGTACTTC; CDR3: CASSPRQGAYQETQYF
J: TRBJ2-2; D: NA; size: NA; V: TRBV27; DNA: TGTGCCAGCAGTTTTCTGGGGGCCGGGGAGCTGTTTTTT; CDR3: CASSFLGAGELFF
J: TRBJ1-6; D: NA; size: NA; V: TRBV6-5; DNA: TGTGCCAGCAGTTACTCCCAGGGAAGAGATTCACCCCTCCACTTT; CDR3: CASSYSQGRDSPLHF
J: TRBJ2-7; D: NA; size: few; V: TRBV4-1; DNA: TGCGCCAGCAGCCAAGATGATTGGGTCAGGGGAAACGAGCAGTACTTC; CDR3: CASSQDDWVRGNEQYF
J: TRBJ1-1; D: NA; size: NA; V: TRBV21-1; DNA: TGTGCCAGCAGCAAAGCAGGGACATTCACTGAAGCTTTCTTT; CDR3: CASSKAGTFTEAFF
J: TRBJ2-3; D: TRBD1; size: NA; V: TRBV2; DNA: TGTGCCAGCGGACAGGGAAGTTTTGCTGATACGCAGTATTTT; CDR3: CASGQGSFADTQYF
J: TRBJ2-7; D: NA; size: NA; V: TRBV5-1; DNA: TGCGCCAGCAGCCAAGATACAGTCCCCTACCAGCAGTACTTC; CDR3: CASSQDTVPYQQYF
J: TRBJ1-1; D: NA; size: NA; V: TRBV19; DNA: TGTGCCAGTAGTATAGTGGCGGACACTGAAGCTTTCTTT; CDR3: CASSIVADTEAFF
J: TRBJ2-1; D: NA; size: NA; V: TRBV6-5; DNA: TGTGCCAGCAGCTCGTGGGGACGCTACAATGAGCAGTTCTTC; CDR3: CASSSWGRYNEQFF
J: TRBJ1-2; D: NA; size: NA; V: TRBV27; DNA: TGTGCCAGCAGTTTATTCGGAAGGGGCACCTATGGCTACACCTTC; CDR3: CASSLFGRGTYGYTF
J: TRBJ1-6; D: NA; size: NA; V: TRBV6-6; DNA: TGTGCCAGCAGTTACTCAACCAATTCACCCCTCCACTTT; CDR3: CASSYSTNSPLHF
J: TRBJ1-2; D: NA; size: NA; V: TRBV5-4; DNA: TGTGCCAGCAGCTTGATCCAGGACTATGGCTACACCTTC; CDR3: CASSLIQDYGYTF
J: TRBJ1-1; D: NA; size: NA; V: TRBV6-5; DNA: TGTGCCAGCAGTTACTCCAGGGCAGAAGCTTTCTTT; CDR3: CASSYSRAEAFF
J: TRBJ1-4; D: NA; size: NA; V: TRBV6-6; DNA: TGTGCCAGCAGTTACGCCAGGGTAGGGGGAAAACTGTTTTTT; CDR3: CASSYARVGGKLFF
J: TRBJ2-2; D: NA; size: few; V: TRBV6-4; DNA: TGTGCCAGCAGTGAAGAGGGGCCCGGGCCCCGGGAGCTGTTTTTT; CDR3: CASSEEGPGPRELFF
J: TRBJ2-1; D: TRBD1; size: NA; V: TRBV29-1; DNA: TGCAGCGTTGAACCGGACAGGGATGAGCAGTTCTTC; CDR3: CSVEPDRDEQFF
J: TRBJ1-2; D: NA; size: NA; V: TRBV19; DNA: TGTGCCAGTAGAGAGACCTCCTATGGCTACACCTTC; CDR3: CASRETSYGYTF
J: TRBJ2-7; D: NA; size: NA; V: TRBV30; DNA: TGTGCCTGCGACTCCTACGAGCAGTACTTC; CDR3: CACDSYEQYF
J: TRBJ2-7; D: NA; size: NA; V: TRBV6-6; DNA: TGTGCCAGCAGTTACTCGATCCCCCCCCACGAGCAGTACTTC; CDR3: CASSYSIPPHEQYF
J: TRBJ1-1; D: NA; size: NA; V: TRBV4-2; DNA: TGTGCCAGCAGCGAGACAGATAACACTGAAGCTTTCTTT; CDR3: CASSETDNTEAFF
J: TRBJ1-4; D: TRBD1; size: NA; V: TRBV28; DNA: TGTGCCAGCAGCAATAAGGGACAGTTTAATGAAAAACTGTTTTTT; CDR3: CASSNKGQFNEKLFF
J: TRBJ2-1; D: NA; size: NA; V: TRBV9; DNA: TGTGCCAGCAGCCCGCGATTAACCTACAATGAGCAGTTCTTC; CDR3: CASSPRLTYNEQFF
J: TRBJ1-6; D: TRBD1; size: few; V: TRBV19; DNA: TGTGCCAGTAGTATTGGGGACAGCTGCTACTTT; CDR3: CASSIGDSCYF
J: TRBJ1-4; D: NA; size: NA; V: TRBV7-7; DNA: TGTGCCAGCAGCTTAAACCACGCAACTAATGAAAAACTGTTTTTT; CDR3: CASSLNHATNEKLFF
J: TRBJ2-7; D: NA; size: NA; V: TRBV6-5; DNA: TGTGCCAGCAGGGGGATATACGAGCAGTACTTC; CDR3: CASRGIYEQYF
J: TRBJ1-2; D: TRBD1; size: NA; V: TRBV5-8; DNA: TGTGCCAGCAGCCCACGGACAGGGTGGGATGGCTACACCTTC; CDR3: CASSPRTGWDGYTF
J: TRBJ2-7; D: NA; size: NA; V: TRBV6-1; DNA: TGTGCCAGCAGTGAACGGGGATCCTCCTACGAGCAGTACTTC; CDR3: CASSERGSSYEQYF
J: TRBJ1-4; D: TRBD1; size: once; V: TRBV7-9; DNA: TGTGCCAGCAGCCAGACAGGGGGCGATGAAAAACTGTTTTTT; CDR3: CASSQTGGDEKLFF
J: TRBJ2-5; D: NA; size: NA; V: TRBV6-5; DNA: TGTGCCAGCAGTCTAGACAGGCCCCAAGAGACCCAGTACTTC; CDR3: CASSLDRPQETQYF
J: TRBJ2-7; D: NA; size: NA; V: TRBV7-9; DNA: TGTGCCAGCAGCTCCGGTCTCACCCCTATCTACGAGCAGTACTTC; CDR3: CASSSGLTPIYEQYF
J: TRBJ2-4; D: NA; size: NA; V: TRBV7-2; DNA: TGTGCCAGCAGCCCTTTGCGGGGTTACATTCAGTACTTC; CDR3: CASSPLRGYIQYF
J: TRBJ1-5; D: NA; size: NA; V: TRBV5-1; DNA: TGCGCCAGCAGCTTGTCCGGCAGGTCGGATCAGCCCCAGCATTTT; CDR3: CASSLSGRSDQPQHF
J: TRBJ1-2; D: NA; size: NA; V: TRBV19; DNA: TGTGCCAGTAGTATAGATCGGGGGATTGGCTACACCTTC; CDR3: CASSIDRGIGYTF
J: TRBJ2-3; D: TRBD2; size: NA; V: TRBV7-2; DNA: TGTGCCAGCAGCTTAGATTGGGGACTAGCGGGGGGCACAGATACGCAGTATTTT; CDR3: CASSLDWGLAGGTDTQYF
J: TRBJ2-7; D: TRBD1; size: NA; V: TRBV9; DNA: TGTGCCAGCAGCTCCGTGCCCGGGACAGTGTACGAGCAGTACTTC; CDR3: CASSSVPGTVYEQYF
J: TRBJ1-5; D: TRBD1; size: NA; V: TRBV19; DNA: TGTGCCAGTAGTGACAGGGGCCTCCCCTCCAATCAGCCCCAGCATTTT; CDR3: CASSDRGLPSNQPQHF
J: TRBJ1-1; D: NA; size: NA; V: TRBV7-9; DNA: TGTGCCAGCAGCTTAGTACAGTCGAACACTGAAGCTTTCTTT; CDR3: CASSLVQSNTEAFF
J: TRBJ1-1; D: NA; size: once; V: TRBV7-2; DNA: TGTGCCAGCAGCTACAGGGTTTGGGGCACTGAAGCTTTCTTT; CDR3: CASSYRVWGTEAFF
J: TRBJ1-1; D: TRBD1; size: NA; V: TRBV19; DNA: TGTGCCAGTAGTATAGGTGGCAGGGGGCGGACTGAAGCTTTCTTT; CDR3: CASSIGGRGRTEAFF
J: TRBJ2-3; D: TRBD2; size: NA; V: TRBV4-2; DNA: TGTGCCAGCAGCCCGTTTGTAGCGGGGGTAGCTAGCACAGATACGCAGTATTTT; CDR3: CASSPFVAGVASTDTQYF
J: TRBJ1-2; D: NA; size: NA; V: TRBV4-3; DNA: TGCGCCAGCAGCCAAGGGGGGGGCTATGGCTACACCTTC; CDR3: CASSQGGGYGYTF
J: TRBJ1-3; D: TRBD1; size: NA; V: TRBV5-6; DNA: TGTGCCAGCAGCTTCCTGACAGGGGGTTCTGGAAACACCATATATTTT; CDR3: CASSFLTGGSGNTIYF
J: TRBJ1-1; D: NA; size: once; V: TRBV10-1; DNA: TGCGCCAGCAGTGATTTTGGCACTGAAGCTTTCTTT; CDR3: CASSDFGTEAFF
J: TRBJ1-4; D: NA; size: NA; V: TRBV28; DNA: TGTGCCAGTACGGAGCGGCGGGAAAAACTGTTTTTT; CDR3: CASTERREKLFF
J: TRBJ2-3; D: TRBD2; size: medium-sized; V: TRBV4-3; DNA: TGCGCCAGCAGCCAAGGGGGTAGCGGGGGAGATACGCAGTATTTT; CDR3: CASSQGGSGGDTQYF
J: TRBJ1-6; D: NA; size: NA; V: TRBV6-6; DNA: TGTGCCAGCAGTTACTCGGACCCGGAGGATTCACCCCTCCACTTT; CDR3: CASSYSDPEDSPLHF
J: TRBJ1-5; D: NA; size: NA; V: TRBV5-1; DNA: TGCGCCAGCAGCTTGGCGGGAGGTAATCAGCCCCAGCATTTT; CDR3: CASSLAGGNQPQHF
J: TRBJ2-3; D: TRBD2; size: NA; V: TRBV5-6; DNA: TGTGCCAGCAGCTTTACTAGCGGTAGCACAGATACGCAGTATTTT; CDR3: CASSFTSGSTDTQYF
J: TRBJ2-7; D: NA; size: NA; V: TRBV5-4; DNA: TGTGCCAGCAGCTTGGGTGCCGAGCAGTACTTC; CDR3: CASSLGAEQYF
J: TRBJ2-1; D: NA; size: NA; V: TRBV30; DNA: TGTGCCTGGAGTGCTGGGACTGAGTACAATGAGCAGTTCTTC; CDR3: CAWSAGTEYNEQFF
J: TRBJ1-2; D: NA; size: once; V: TRBV4-3; DNA: TGCGCCAGCAGCCAAGTCTTCTGGCAGGGGCACTATGGCTACACCTTC; CDR3: CASSQVFWQGHYGYTF
J: TRBJ2-1; D: TRBD2; size: NA; V: TRBV9; DNA: TGTGCCAGCAGCACAATACTAGCGGGGGGACTCAATGAGCAGTTCTTC; CDR3: CASSTILAGGLNEQFF
J: TRBJ1-1; D: NA; size: NA; V: TRBV29-1; DNA: TGCAGCGTTGGCCTCGGGGGCGGGGGGCTCGCTGAAGCTTTCTTT; CDR3: CSVGLGGGGLAEAFF
J: TRBJ2-7; D: NA; size: NA; V: TRBV30; DNA: TGTGCCTGGAAAAGGGCTGTACTAGACGAGCAGTACTTC; CDR3: CAWKRAVLDEQYF
J: TRBJ1-3; D: NA; size: NA; V: TRBV28; DNA: TGTGCCAGCAGTTTACAGCGCTTCTCTGGAAACACCATATATTTT; CDR3: CASSLQRFSGNTIYF
J: TRBJ1-2; D: TRBD1; size: NA; V: TRBV19; DNA: TGTGCCAGTAGTTTAGGAACGGACAGGGGATCGTCGGGCTACACCTTC; CDR3: CASSLGTDRGSSGYTF
J: TRBJ1-6; D: NA; size: once; V: TRBV4-2; DNA: TGTGCCAGCAGCCAAGAACCTCTTTTTAATTCACCCCTCCACTTT; CDR3: CASSQEPLFNSPLHF